A selection of T cell receptor beta chains follows, all from one sample in a study of radiotherapy plus CTLA-4 blockade in lung cancer. Sequencing used immunoSEQ multiplex PCR; TCRdb keeps in-frame clones, though not all of them. Of 110,000 or so clones listed, nearly 80% are singletons. The sample consisted of peripheral blood, taken from a patient treated with radiotherapy plus ipilimumab. Every receptor here comes from a human donor with non-small cell lung cancer who had a partial response to radiotherapy plus ipilimumab. Both conserved end residues are trimmed from each CDR3. Size is omitted from some rows. Given values are once, few, many or a class for expanded clones.

v_gene	abundance	CDR3aa
TRBV19	NA	ASSISVLGLAELYEQY
TRBV9	NA	ASSVAGQSNQPQH
TRBV6-1	NA	ASSALRGRNEQF
TRBV9	NA	ASSGDSGSGDTQY
TRBV28	NA	ASSLGTGGVTEAF
TRBV6-6	NA	ASRIGTSGRGETQY
TRBV30	NA	AWSVRVEQPQH
TRBV19	few	ASRRGHTGELF
TRBV6-1	NA	ASSVSRETQY
TRBV4-2	NA	ASSLGDTTNTEAF
TRBV7-2	NA	ASSPRGQGLF
TRBV7-2	NA	ASSPLGRTGDYEQY
TRBV5-6	NA	ASRTQGNYNEQF
TRBV2	once	ASSEGLFGGNTIY
TRBV19	NA	ASTHLDRSPLYGYT
TRBV6-4	few	ASSGVTQGRGVGYT
TRBV11-2	once	ASSLSMNTEAF
TRBV11-2	NA	ASSLVPADSYNEQF